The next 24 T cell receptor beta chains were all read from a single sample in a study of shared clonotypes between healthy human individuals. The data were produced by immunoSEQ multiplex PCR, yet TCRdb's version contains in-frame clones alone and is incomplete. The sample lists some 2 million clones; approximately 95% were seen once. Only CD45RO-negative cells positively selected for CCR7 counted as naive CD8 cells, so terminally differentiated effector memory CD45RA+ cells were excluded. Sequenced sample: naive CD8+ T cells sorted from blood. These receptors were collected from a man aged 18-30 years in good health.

The CDR3 bases are TGTGCCAGCAGCTACGGACTAGCGCCGTACAATGAGCAGTTCTTC. Amino acid sequence: CASSYGLAPYNEQFF. This chain joins TRBV7-6 and TRBJ2-1; TRBD2 matches at 9 bases. Trimming took 4 bases from V and 4 from J; bases not matched to a gene: 5. The V gene's germline CDR1 is SGHVS and CDR2 FNYEAQ. The CDR3 totals 15 residues.

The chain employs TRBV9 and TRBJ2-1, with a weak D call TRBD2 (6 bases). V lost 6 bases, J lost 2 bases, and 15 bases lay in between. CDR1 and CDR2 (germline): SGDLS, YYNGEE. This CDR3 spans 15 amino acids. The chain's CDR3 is CASTRSGQPYNEQFF. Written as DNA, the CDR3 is TGTGCCAGCACCCGGAGCGGGCAACCCTACAATGAGCAGTTCTTC.

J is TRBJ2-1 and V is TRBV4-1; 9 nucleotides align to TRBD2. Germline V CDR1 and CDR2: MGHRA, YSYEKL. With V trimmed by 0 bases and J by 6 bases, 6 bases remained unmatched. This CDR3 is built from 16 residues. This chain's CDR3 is CASSQDGAGGLNEQFF. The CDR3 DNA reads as TGCGCCAGCAGCCAAGACGGCGCGGGGGGGCTCAATGAGCAGTTCTTC.

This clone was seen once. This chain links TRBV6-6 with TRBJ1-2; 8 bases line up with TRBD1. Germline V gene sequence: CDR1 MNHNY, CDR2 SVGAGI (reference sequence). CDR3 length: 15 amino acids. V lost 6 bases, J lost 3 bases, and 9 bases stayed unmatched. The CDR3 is CASSPDRGWDYGYTF. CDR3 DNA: TGTGCCAGCAGCCCAGACAGGGGATGGGACTATGGCTACACCTTC.

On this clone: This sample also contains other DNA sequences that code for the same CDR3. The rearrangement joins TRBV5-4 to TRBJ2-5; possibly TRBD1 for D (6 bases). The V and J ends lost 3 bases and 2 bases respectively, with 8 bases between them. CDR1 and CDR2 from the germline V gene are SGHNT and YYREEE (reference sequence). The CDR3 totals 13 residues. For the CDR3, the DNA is TGTGCCAGCAGCTGGACAGAACAAGAGACCCAGTACTTC. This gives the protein CASSWTEQETQYF. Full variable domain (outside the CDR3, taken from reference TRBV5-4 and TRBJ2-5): ETGVTQSPTHLIKTRGQQVTLRCSSQSGHNTVSWYQQALGQGPQFIFQYYREEENGRGNFPPRFSGLQFPNYSSELNVNALELDDSALYLCASSWTEQETQYFGPGTRLLVL.

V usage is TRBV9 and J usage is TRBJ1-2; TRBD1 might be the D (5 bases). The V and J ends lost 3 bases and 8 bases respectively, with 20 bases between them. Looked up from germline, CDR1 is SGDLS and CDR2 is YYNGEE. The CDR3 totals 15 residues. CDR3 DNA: TGTGCCAGCAGCGGGCCGGGGCGGTCCCTATACGGCTACACCTTC. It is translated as CASSGPGRSLYGYTF.

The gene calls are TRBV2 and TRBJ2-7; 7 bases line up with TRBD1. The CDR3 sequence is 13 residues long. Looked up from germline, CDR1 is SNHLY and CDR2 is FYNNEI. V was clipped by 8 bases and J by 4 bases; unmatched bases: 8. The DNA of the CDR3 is TGTGCCAGCCTAGAGGGACAGTGGTACGAGCAGTACTTC. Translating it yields CASLEGQWYEQYF. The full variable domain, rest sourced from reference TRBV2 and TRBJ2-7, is EPEVTQTPSHQVTQMGQEVILRCVPISNHLYFYWYRQILGQKVEFLVSFYNNEISEKSEIFDDQFSVERPDGSNFTLKIRSTKLEDSAMYFCASLEGQWYEQYFGPGTRLTVT.

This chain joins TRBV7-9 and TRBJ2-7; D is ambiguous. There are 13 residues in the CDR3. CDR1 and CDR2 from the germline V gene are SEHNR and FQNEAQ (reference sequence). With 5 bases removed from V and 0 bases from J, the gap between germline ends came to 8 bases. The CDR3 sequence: CASSGPTSYEQYF. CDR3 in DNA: TGTGCCAGCAGCGGGCCTACCTCCTACGAGCAGTACTTC. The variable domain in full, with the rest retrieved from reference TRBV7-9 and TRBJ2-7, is DTGVSQNPRHKITKRGQNVTFRCDPISEHNRLYWYRQTLGQGPEFLTYFQNEAQLEKSRLLSDRFSAERPKGSFSTLEIQRTEQGDSAMYLCASSGPTSYEQYFGPGTRLTVT.

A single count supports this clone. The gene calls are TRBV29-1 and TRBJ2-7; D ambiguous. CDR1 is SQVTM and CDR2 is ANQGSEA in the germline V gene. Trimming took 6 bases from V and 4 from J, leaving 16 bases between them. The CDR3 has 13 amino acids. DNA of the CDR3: TGCAGCGTCTACTCACACTCGGTTTACGAGCAGTACTTC. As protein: CSVYSHSVYEQYF.

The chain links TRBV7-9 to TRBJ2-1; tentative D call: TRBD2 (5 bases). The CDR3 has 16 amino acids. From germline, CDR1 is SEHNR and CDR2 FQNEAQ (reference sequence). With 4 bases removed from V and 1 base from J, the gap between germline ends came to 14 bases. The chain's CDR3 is CASSSPGFVSYNEQFF. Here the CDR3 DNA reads TGTGCCAGCAGCTCCCCGGGGTTCGTTTCCTACAATGAGCAGTTCTTC.

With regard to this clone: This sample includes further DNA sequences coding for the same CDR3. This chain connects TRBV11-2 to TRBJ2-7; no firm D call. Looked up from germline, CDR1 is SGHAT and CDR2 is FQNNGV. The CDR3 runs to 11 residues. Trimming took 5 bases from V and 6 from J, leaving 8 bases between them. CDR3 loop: CASSLSGEQYF. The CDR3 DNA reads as TGTGCCAGCAGCCTTAGTGGCGAGCAGTACTTC.

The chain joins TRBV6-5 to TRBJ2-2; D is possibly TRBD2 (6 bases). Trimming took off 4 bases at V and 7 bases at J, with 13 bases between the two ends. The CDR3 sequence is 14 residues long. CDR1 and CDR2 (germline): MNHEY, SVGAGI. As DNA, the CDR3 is TGTGCCAGCAGTTTCGCCGGGACTTTCGGGGAGCTGTTTTTT. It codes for CASSFAGTFGELFF.

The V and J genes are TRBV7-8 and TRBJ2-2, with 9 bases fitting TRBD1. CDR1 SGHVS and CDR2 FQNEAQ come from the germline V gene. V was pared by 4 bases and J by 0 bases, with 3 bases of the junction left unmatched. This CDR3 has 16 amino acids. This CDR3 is CASSWGTGTNTGELFF. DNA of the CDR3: TGTGCCAGCAGCTGGGGGACAGGGACGAACACCGGGGAGCTGTTTTTT.

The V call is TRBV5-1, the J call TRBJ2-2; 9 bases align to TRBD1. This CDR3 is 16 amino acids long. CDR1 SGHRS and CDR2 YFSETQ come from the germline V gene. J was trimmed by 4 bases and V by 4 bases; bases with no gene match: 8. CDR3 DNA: TGCGCCAGCAGCCCGGGACAGGGATTGGGCACCGGGGAGCTGTTTTTT. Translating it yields CASSPGQGLGTGELFF.

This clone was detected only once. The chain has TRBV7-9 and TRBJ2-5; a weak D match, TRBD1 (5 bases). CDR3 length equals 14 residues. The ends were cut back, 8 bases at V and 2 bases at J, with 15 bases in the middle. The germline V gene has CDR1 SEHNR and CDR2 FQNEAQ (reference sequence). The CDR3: CASGPDSWQETQYF. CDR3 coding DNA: TGTGCCAGCGGCCCCGACAGCTGGCAAGAGACCCAGTACTTC.

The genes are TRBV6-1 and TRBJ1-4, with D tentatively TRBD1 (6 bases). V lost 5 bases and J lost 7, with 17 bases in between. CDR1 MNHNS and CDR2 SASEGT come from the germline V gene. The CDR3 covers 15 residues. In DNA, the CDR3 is TGTGCCAGCAGTCGCCACGAATCGGGGGCTGAAAAACTGTTTTTT. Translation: CASSRHESGAEKLFF.

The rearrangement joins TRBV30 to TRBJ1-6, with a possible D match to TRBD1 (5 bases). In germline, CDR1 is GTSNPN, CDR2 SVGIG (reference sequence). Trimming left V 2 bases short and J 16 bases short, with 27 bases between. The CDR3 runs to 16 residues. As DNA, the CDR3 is TGTGCCTGGAGTTCACCCCCGGCCAGGGAGTTCACCCGTCTCCACTTT. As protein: CAWSSPPAREFTRLHF.

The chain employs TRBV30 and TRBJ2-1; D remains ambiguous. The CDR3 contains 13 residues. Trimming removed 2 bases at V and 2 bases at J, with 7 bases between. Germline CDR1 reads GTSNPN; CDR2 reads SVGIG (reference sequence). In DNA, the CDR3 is TGTGCCTGGAGTATTTACACCTACAATGAGCAGTTCTTC. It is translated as CAWSIYTYNEQFF. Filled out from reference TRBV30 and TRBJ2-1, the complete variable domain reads SQTIHQWPATLVQPVGSPLSLECTVEGTSNPNLYWYRQAAGRGLQLLFYSVGIGQISSEVPQNLSASRPQDRQFILSSKKLLLSDSGFYLCAWSIYTYNEQFFGPGTRLTVL.

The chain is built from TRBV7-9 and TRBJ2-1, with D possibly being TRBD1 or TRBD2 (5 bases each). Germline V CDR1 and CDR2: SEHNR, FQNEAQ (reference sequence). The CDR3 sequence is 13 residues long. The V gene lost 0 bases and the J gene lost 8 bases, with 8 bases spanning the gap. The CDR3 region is CASSLALGDEQFF. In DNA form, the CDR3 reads TGTGCCAGCAGCTTAGCTTTGGGGGATGAGCAGTTCTTC.

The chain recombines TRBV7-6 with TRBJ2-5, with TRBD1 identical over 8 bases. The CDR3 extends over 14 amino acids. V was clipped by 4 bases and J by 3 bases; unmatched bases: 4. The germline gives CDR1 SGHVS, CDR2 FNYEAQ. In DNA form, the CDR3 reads TGTGCCAGCAGCTCGAAGGACAGGGAAGAGACCCAGTACTTC. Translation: CASSSKDREETQYF.

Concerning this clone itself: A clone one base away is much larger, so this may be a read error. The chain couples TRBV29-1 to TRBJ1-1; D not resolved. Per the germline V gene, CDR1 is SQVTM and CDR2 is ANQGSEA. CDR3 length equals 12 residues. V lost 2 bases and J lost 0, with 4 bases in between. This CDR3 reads CSVEKVNTEAFF. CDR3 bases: TGCAGCGTTGAAAAGGTGAACACTGAAGCTTTCTTT.

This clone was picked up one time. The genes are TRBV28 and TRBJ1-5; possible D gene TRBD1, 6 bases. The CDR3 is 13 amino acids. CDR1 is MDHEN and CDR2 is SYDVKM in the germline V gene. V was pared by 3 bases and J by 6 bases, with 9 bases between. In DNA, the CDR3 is TGTGCCAGCAGTTTCGGGGGGCTTCAGCCCCAGCATTTT. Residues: CASSFGGLQPQHF.

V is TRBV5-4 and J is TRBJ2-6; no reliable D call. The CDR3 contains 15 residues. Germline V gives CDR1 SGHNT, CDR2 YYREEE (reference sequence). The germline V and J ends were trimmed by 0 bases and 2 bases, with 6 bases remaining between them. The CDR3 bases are TGTGCCAGCAGCTTGGGTCTGGCTGGGGCCAACGTCCTGACTTTC. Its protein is CASSLGLAGANVLTF.

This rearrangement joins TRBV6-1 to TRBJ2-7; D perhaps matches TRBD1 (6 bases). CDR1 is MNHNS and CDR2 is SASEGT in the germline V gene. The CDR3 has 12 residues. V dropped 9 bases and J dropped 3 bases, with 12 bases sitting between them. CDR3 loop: CASRRGGYEQYF. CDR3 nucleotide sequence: TGTGCCAGTAGAAGAGGGGGCTACGAGCAGTACTTC.